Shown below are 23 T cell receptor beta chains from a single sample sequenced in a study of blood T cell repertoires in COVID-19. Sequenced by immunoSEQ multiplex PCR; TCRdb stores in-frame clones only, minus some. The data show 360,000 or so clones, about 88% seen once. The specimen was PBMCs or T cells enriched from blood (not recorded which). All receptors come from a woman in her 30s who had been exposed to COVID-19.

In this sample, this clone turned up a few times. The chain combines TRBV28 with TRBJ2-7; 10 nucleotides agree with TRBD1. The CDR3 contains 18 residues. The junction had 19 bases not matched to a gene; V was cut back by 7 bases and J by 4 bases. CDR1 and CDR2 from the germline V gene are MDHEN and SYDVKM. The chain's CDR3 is CASKGWGTGVFIRYEQYF. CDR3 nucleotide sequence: TGTGCCAGCAAGGGCTGGGGGACAGGGGTTTTCATAAGGTACGAGCAGTACTTC.

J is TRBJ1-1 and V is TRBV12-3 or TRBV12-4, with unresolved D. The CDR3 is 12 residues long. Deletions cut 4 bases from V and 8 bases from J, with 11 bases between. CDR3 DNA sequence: TGTGCCAGCAGTTCGGGAAGACCGGAAGCTTTCTTT. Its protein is CASSSGRPEAFF.

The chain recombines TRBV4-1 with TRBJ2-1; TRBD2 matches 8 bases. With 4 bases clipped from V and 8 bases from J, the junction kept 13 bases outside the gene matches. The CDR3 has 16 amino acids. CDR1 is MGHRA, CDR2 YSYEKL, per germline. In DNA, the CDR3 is TGCGCCAGCAGCCCCGGACCGGGACTAGGGTCTGATGAGCAGTTCTTC. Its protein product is CASSPGPGLGSDEQFF.

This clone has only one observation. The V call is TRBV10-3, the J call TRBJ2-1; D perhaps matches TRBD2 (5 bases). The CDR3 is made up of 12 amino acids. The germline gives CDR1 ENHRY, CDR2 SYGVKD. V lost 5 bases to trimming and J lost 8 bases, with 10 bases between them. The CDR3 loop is CAISSGWDEQFF. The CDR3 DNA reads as TGTGCCATCAGTTCGGGATGGGATGAGCAGTTCTTC.

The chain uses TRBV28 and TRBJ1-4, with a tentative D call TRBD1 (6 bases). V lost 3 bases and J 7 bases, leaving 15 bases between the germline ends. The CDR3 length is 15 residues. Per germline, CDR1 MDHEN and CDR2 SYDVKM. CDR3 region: CASSFQGRHGEKLFF. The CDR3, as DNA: TGTGCCAGCAGTTTCCAGGGGCGGCACGGTGAAAAACTGTTTTTT.

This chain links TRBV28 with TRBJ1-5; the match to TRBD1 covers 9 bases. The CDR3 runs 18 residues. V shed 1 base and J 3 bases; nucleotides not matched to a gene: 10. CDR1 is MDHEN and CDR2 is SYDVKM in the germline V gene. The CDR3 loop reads CASSLSHGGTGTNQPQHF. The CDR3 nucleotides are TGTGCCAGCAGTTTATCTCACGGCGGGACAGGGACCAATCAGCCCCAGCATTTT.

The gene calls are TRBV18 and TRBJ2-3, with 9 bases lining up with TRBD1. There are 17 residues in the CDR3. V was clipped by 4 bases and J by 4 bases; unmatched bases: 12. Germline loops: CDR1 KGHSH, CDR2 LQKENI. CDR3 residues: CASSRTKIRQGADTQYF. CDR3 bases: TGTGCCAGCTCACGCACAAAAATAAGACAGGGGGCAGATACGCAGTATTTT.

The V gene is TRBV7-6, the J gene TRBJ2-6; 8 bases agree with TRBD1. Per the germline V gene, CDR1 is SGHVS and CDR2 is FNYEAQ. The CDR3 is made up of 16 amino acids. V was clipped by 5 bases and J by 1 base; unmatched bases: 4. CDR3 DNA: TGTGCCAGCAGCAGGCGACAGGGGTCTGGGGCCAACGTCCTGACTTTC. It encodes CASSRRQGSGANVLTF. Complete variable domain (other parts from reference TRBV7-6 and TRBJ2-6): GAGVSQSPRYKVTKRGQDVALRCDPISGHVSLYWYRQALGQGPEFLTYFNYEAQQDKSGLPNDRFSAERPEGSISTLTIQRTEQRDSAMYRCASSRRQGSGANVLTFGAGSRLTVL.

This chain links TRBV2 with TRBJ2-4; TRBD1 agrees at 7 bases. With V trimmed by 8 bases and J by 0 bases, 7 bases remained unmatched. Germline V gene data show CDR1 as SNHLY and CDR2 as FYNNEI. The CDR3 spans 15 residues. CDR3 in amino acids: CASRDSKPAKNIQYF. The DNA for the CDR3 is TGTGCCAGCCGGGACAGCAAGCCAGCCAAAAACATTCAGTACTTC.

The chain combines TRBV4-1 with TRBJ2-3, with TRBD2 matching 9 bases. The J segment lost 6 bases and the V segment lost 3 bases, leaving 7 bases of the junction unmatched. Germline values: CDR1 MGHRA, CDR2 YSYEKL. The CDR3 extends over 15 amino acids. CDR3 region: CASSHAGGRSDTQYF. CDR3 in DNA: TGCGCCAGCAGCCATGCGGGAGGGAGGTCTGATACGCAGTATTTT.

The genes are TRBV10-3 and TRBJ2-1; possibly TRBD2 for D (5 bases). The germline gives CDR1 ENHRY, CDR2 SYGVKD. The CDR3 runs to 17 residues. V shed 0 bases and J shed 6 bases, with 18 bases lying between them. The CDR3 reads CAISESRILVSGNEQFF. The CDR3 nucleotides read TGTGCCATCAGTGAGTCGAGAATATTGGTAAGCGGCAATGAGCAGTTCTTC.

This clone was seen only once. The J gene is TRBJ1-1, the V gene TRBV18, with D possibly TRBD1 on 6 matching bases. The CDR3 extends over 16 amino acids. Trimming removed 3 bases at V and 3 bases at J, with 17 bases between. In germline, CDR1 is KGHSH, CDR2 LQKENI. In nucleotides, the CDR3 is TGTGCCAGCTCACCGGGGCAGGGGACGAGGGACACTGAAGCTTTCTTT. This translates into CASSPGQGTRDTEAFF.

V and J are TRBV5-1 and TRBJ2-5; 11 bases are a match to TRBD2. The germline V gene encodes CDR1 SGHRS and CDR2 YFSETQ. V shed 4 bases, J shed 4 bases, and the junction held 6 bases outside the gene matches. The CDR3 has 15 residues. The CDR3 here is CASSLTGLAGETQYF. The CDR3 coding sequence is TGCGCCAGCAGCCTAACCGGACTAGCGGGAGAGACCCAGTACTTC.

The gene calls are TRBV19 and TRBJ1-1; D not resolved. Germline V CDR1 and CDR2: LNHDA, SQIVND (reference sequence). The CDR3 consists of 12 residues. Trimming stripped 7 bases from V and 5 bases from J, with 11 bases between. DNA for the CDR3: TGTGCCAGTAAGGAGGGTTGGACTGAAGCTTTCTTT. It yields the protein CASKEGWTEAFF.

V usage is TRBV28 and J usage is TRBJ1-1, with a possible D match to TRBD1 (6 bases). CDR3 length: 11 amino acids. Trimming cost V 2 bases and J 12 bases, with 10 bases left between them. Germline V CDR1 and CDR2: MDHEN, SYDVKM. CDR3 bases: TGTGCCAGCAGTTTAAGGGGGGGATCTTTCTTT. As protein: CASSLRGGSFF.

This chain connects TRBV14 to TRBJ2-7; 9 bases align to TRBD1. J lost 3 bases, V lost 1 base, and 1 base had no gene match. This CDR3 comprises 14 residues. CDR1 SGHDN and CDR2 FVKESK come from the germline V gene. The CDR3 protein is CASSQATGGYEQYF. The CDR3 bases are TGTGCCAGCAGCCAAGCGACAGGGGGCTACGAGCAGTACTTC.

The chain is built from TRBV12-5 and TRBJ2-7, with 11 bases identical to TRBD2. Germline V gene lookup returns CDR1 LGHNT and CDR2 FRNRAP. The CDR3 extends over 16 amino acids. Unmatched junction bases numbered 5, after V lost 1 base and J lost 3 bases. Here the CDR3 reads CASGLEAGTSGYEQYF. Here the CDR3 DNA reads TGTGCTAGTGGTTTGGAGGCCGGGACTAGCGGCTACGAGCAGTACTTC.

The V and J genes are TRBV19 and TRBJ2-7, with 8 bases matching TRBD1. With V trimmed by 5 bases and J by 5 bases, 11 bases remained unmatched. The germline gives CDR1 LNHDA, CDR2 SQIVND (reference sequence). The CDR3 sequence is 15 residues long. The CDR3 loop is CASSSLGRGLNEQYF. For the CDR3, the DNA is TGTGCCAGTAGTTCCCTGGGCAGGGGGCTCAACGAGCAGTACTTC.

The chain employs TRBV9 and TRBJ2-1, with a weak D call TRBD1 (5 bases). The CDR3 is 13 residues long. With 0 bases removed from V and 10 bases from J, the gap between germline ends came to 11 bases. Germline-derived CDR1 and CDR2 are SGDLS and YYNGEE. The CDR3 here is CASSVAIHREQFF. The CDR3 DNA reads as TGTGCCAGCAGCGTAGCTATCCACAGGGAGCAGTTCTTC.

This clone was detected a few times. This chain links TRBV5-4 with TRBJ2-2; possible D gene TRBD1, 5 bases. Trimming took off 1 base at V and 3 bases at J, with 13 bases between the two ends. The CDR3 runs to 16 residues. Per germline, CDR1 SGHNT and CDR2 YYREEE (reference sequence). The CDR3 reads CASSLTLSRDTGELFF. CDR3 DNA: TGTGCCAGCAGCTTGACCCTCAGCAGGGACACCGGGGAGCTGTTTTTT. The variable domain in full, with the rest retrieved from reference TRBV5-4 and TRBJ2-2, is ETGVTQSPTHLIKTRGQQVTLRCSSQSGHNTVSWYQQALGQGPQFIFQYYREEENGRGNFPPRFSGLQFPNYSSELNVNALELDDSALYLCASSLTLSRDTGELFFGEGSRLTVL.

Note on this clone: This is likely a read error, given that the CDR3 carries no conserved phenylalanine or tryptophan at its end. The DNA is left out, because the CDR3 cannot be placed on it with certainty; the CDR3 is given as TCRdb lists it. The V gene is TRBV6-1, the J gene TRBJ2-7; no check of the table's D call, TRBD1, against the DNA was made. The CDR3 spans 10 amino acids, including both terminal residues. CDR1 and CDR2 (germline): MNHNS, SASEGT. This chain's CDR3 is CASSDEGQVL.

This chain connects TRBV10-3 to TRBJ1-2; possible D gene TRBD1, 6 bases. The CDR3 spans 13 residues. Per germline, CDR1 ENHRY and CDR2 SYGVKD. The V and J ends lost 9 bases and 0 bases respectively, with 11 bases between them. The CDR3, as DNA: TGTGCCATTCGGACAGAGTCTAACTATGGCTACACCTTC. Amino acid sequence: CAIRTESNYGYTF.

The CDR3 reads CASSPVPIQGSHMNTEAFF. The CDR3 DNA reads as TGTGCCAGCTCACCGGTCCCTATACAGGGTTCCCATATGAACACTGAAGCTTTCTTT. The chain uses TRBV18 and TRBJ1-1; D possibly corresponds to TRBD1 (6 bases). Germline loops: CDR1 KGHSH, CDR2 LQKENI. The CDR3 runs 19 residues. Trimming pared 3 bases from V and 0 bases from J, leaving 23 bases between. Supplemented by reference TRBV18 and TRBJ1-1, the full variable domain reads NAGVMQNPRHLVRRRGQEARLRCSPMKGHSHVYWYRQLPEEGLKFMVYLQKENIIDESGMPKERFSAEFPKEGPSILRIQQVVRGDSAAYFCASSPVPIQGSHMNTEAFFGQGTRLTVV.